This T cell receptor beta chain was sequenced in a study of T cells in Graves' hyperthyroidism and ophthalmopathy. Study-level findings and limits: Appearing also in blood were most of the thyroid clonotypes expanded above 0.001.

RNA transcripts provided the source from which TCR beta CDR3 regions were amplified. Using the HTBI primer set, a first-round RT-PCR was run on the TCR CDR3. TCRdb re-called the multiplex PCR reads through MiXCR, storing one row per CDR3 protein. The sample records about 360,000 distinct CDR3 sequences, 13% being singletons. In the case of this clonotype: Its antigen is not known.

The study left out patients who had uncontrolled infection, other autoimmune disease, pregnancy or lactation. Extraction of PBMCs used 8 to 10 ml of fresh peripheral blood. V lost 8 bases and J lost 4; bases outside the gene matches: 11. There are 16 residues in the CDR3. CDR1 is LNHNV, CDR2 YYDKDF, per germline (reference sequence). The material sequenced was blood. The chain couples TRBV15 to TRBJ2-2; 9 bases match TRBD2. The source of this sequence is a woman under 30 with Graves' hyperthyroidism. The CDR3 sequence: CATASGGRGLTGELFF. The DNA of the CDR3 is TGTGCCACCGCCTCCGGCGGGAGGGGGCTCACCGGGGAGCTGTTTTTT.